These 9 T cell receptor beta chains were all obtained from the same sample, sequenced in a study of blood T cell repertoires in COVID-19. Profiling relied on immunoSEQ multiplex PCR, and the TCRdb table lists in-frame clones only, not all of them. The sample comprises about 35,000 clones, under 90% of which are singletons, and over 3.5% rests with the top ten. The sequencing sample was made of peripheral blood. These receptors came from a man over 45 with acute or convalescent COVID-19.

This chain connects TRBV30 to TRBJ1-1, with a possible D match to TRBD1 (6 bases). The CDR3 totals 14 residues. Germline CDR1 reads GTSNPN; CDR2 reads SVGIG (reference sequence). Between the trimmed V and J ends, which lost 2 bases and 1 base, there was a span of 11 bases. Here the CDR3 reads CAWSMGHANTEAFF. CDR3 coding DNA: TGTGCCTGGAGTATGGGACACGCGAACACTGAAGCTTTCTTT. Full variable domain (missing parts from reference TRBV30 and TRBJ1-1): SQTIHQWPATLVQPVGSPLSLECTVEGTSNPNLYWYRQAAGRGLQLLFYSVGIGQISSEVPQNLSASRPQDRQFILSSKKLLLSDSGFYLCAWSMGHANTEAFFGQGTRLTVV.

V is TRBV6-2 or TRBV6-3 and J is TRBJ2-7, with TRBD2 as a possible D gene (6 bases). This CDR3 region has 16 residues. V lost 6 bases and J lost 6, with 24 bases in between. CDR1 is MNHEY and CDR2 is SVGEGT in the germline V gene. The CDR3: CASSPKTSWGNGEQYF. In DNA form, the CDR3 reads TGTGCCAGCAGCCCCAAGACTAGTTGGGGGAATGGCGAGCAGTACTTC.

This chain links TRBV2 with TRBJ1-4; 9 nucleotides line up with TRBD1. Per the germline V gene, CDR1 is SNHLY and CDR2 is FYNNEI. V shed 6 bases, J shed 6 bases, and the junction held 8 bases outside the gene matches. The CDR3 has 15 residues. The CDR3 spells CASRLGQGYYEKLFF. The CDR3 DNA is TGTGCCAGCAGGTTGGGACAGGGCTATTATGAAAAACTGTTTTTT. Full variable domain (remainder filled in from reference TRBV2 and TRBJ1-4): EPEVTQTPSHQVTQMGQEVILRCVPISNHLYFYWYRQILGQKVEFLVSFYNNEISEKSEIFDDQFSVERPDGSNFTLKIRSTKLEDSAMYFCASRLGQGYYEKLFFGSGTQLSVL.

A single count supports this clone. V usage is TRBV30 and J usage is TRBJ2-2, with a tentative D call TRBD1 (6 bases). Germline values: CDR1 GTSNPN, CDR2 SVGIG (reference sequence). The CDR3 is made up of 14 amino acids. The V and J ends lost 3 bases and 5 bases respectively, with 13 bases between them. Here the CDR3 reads CAWREYRETGELFF. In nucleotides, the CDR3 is TGTGCCTGGAGGGAGTACAGGGAGACCGGGGAGCTGTTTTTT.

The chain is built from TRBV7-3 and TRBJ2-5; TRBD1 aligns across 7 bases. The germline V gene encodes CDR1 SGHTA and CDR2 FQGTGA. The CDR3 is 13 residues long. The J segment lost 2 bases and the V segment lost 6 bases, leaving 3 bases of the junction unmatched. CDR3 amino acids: CASSQGVQETQYF. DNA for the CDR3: TGTGCCAGCAGTCAGGGGGTACAAGAGACCCAGTACTTC.

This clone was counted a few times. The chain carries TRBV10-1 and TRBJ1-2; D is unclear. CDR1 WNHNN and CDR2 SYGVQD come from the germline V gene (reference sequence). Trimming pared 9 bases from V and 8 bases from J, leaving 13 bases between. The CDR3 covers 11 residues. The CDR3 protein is CASGSPGGYTF. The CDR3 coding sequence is TGCGCCAGTGGGTCGCCCGGGGGCTACACCTTC.

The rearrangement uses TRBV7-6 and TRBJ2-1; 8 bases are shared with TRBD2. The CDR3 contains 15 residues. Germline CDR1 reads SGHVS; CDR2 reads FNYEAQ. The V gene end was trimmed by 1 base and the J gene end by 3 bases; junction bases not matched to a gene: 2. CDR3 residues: CASSLEAGGYNEQFF. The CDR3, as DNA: TGTGCCAGCAGCTTAGAGGCGGGAGGCTACAATGAGCAGTTCTTC.

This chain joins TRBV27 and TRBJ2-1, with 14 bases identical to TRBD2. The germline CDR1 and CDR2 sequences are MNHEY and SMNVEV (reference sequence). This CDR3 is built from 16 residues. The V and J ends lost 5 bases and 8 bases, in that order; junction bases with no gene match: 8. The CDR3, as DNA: TGTGCCAGCAGTCCACGGACTAGCGGGGGGACGGATGAGCAGTTCTTC. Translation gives CASSPRTSGGTDEQFF.

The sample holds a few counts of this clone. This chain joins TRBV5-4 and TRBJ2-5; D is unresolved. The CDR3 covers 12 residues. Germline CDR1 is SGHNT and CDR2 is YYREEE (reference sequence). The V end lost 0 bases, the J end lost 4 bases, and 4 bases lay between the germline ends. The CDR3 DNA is TGTGCCAGCAGCTTGGACGGAGAGACCCAGTACTTC. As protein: CASSLDGETQYF. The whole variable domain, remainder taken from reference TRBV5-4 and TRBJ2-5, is ETGVTQSPTHLIKTRGQQVTLRCSSQSGHNTVSWYQQALGQGPQFIFQYYREEENGRGNFPPRFSGLQFPNYSSELNVNALELDDSALYLCASSLDGETQYFGPGTRLLVL.